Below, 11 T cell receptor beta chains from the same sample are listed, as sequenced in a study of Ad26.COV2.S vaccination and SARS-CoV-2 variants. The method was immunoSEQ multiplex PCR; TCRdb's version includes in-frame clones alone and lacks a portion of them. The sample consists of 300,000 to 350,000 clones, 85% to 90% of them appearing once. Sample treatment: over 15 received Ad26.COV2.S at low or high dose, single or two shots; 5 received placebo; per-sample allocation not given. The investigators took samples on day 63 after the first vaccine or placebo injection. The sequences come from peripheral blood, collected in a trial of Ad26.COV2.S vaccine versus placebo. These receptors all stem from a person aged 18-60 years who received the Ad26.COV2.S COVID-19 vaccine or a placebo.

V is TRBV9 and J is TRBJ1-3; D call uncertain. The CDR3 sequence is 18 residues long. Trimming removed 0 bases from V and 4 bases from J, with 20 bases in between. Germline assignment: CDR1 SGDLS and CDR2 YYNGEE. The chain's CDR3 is CASSVDGRLSFGGNTIYF. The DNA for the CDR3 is TGTGCCAGCAGCGTAGATGGGAGATTAAGCTTCGGGGGAAACACCATATATTTT.

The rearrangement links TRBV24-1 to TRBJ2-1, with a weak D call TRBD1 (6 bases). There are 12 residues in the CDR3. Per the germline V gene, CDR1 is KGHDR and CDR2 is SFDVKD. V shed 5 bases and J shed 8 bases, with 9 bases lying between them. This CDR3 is CATSGRTDEQFF. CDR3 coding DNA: TGTGCCACCAGTGGAAGGACAGATGAGCAGTTCTTC.

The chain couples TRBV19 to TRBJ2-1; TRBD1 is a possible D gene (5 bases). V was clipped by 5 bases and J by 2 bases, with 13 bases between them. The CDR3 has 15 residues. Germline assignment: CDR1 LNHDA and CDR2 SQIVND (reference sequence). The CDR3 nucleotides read TGTGCCAGTAGTTCACGCAGGGAACCCTACAATGAGCAGTTCTTC. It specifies CASSSRREPYNEQFF.

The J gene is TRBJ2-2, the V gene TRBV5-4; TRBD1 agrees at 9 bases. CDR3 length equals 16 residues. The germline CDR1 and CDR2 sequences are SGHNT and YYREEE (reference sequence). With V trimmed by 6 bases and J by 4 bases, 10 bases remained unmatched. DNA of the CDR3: TGTGCCAGCACCCTTCCGGGACAGGGAGGCACCGGGGAGCTGTTTTTT. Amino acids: CASTLPGQGGTGELFF.

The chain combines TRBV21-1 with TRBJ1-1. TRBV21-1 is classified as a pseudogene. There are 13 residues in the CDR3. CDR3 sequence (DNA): TGTGCCAGCAGCAAGGAAACGAACACTGAAGCTTTCTTT. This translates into CASSKETNTEAFF.

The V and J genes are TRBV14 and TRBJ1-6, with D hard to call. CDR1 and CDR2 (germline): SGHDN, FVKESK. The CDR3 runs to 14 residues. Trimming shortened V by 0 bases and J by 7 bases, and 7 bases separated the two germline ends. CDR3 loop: CASSQDFGNSPLHF. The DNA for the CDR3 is TGTGCCAGCAGCCAAGATTTTGGGAATTCACCCCTCCACTTT. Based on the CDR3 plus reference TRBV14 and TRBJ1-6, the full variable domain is EAGVTQFPSHSVIEKGQTVTLRCDPISGHDNLYWYRRVMGKEIKFLLHFVKESKQDESGMPNNRFLAERTGGTYSTLKVQPAELEDSGVYFCASSQDFGNSPLHFGNGTRLTVT.

The CDR3 bases are TGTGCCGCCAGCTTAGGGGTGGGAACTGAAGCTTTCTTT. This encodes CAASLGVGTEAFF. This chain uses TRBV7-9 with TRBJ1-1; a weak D match, TRBD1 (5 bases). Trimming took off 11 bases at V and 5 bases at J, with 18 bases between the two ends. Germline V lookup: CDR1 SEHNR, CDR2 FQNEAQ (reference sequence). This CDR3 comprises 13 residues. Using reference TRBV7-9 and TRBJ1-1 for the parts outside the CDR3, the full variable domain is DTGVSQNPRHKITKRGQNVTFRCDPISEHNRLYWYRQTLGQGPEFLTYFQNEAQLEKSRLLSDRFSAERPKGSFSTLEIQRTEQGDSAMYLCAASLGVGTEAFFGQGTRLTVV.

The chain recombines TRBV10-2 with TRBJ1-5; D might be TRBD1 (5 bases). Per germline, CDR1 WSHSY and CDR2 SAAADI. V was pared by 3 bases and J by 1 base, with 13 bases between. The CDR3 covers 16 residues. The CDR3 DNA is TGCGCCAGCAGTGAAACCCGGGGGTTGAGCAATCAGCCCCAGCATTTT. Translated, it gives CASSETRGLSNQPQHF.

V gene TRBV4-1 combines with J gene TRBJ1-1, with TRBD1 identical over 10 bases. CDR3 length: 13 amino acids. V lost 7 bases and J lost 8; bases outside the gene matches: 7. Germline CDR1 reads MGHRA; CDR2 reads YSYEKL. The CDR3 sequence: CASTPGQGKEAFF. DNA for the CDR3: TGCGCCAGCACCCCGGGACAGGGGAAGGAAGCTTTCTTT.

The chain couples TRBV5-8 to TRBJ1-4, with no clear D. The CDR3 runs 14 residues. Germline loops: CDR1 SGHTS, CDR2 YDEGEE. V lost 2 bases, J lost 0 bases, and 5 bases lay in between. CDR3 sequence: CASSFGTTNEKLFF. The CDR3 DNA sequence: TGTGCCAGCAGCTTCGGGACAACTAATGAAAAACTGTTTTTT.

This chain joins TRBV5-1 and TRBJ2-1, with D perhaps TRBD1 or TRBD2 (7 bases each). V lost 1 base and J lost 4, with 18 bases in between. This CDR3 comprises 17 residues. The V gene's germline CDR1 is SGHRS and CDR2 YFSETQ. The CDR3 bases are TGCGCCAGCAGCTTGTCGCAGGGGGGGAGTCGGTACAATGAGCAGTTCTTC. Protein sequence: CASSLSQGGSRYNEQFF.